The TCR beta chain described here comes from a study of early T cells in non-severe SARS-CoV-2 infection. Study details: The study sequenced bulk RNA from unsorted whole blood, with chains unpaired. Regarding the study as a whole: Comparison of clonotypes with VDJdb favored anti-spike CD8 responses while missing private and CD4 specificities.

Individual cDNA molecules each received unique molecular identifiers attached to them. One entry per CDR3 protein results from TCRdb running MiXCR on the 5' RACE reads. This sample has over 30,000 distinct CDR3 sequences, with under 7% found just once. Worth noting for this clonotype: Its antigen remains unknown.

This clonotype was sampled from an adult who was a healthcare worker with PCR-confirmed SARS-CoV-2 infection or an uninfected control (not recorded which). Sequenced material: whole blood.

In DNA form, the CDR3 reads TGTGCCAGTAGTTCCCGGGGGGGCGACGAGCAGTACTTC. Translating gives CASSSRGGDEQYF. V usage is TRBV19 and J usage is TRBJ2-7, with 8 bases fitting TRBD2. The CDR3 is 13 residues long. Germline values: CDR1 LNHDA, CDR2 SQIVND (reference sequence). The junction had 5 bases not matched to a gene; V was cut back by 5 bases and J by 5 bases. Full variable domain (outside the CDR3, taken from reference TRBV19 and TRBJ2-7): DGGITQSPKYLFRKEGQNVTLSCEQNLNHDAMYWYRQDPGQGLRLIYYSQIVNDFQKGDIAEGYSVSREKKESFPLTVTSAQKNPTAFYLCASSSRGGDEQYFGPGTRLTVT.